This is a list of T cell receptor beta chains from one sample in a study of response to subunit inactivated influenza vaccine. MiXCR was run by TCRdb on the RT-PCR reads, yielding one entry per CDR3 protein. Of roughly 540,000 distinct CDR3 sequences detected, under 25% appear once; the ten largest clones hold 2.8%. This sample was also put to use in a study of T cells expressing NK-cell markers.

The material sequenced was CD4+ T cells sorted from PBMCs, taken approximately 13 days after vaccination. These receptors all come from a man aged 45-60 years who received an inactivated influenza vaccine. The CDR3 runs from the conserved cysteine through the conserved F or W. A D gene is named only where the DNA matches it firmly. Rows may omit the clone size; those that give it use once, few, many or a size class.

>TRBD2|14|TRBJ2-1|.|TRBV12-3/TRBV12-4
CASSAGTTNNEQFF
TGTGCCAGCAGTGCCGGGACTACGAACAATGAGCAGTTCTTC
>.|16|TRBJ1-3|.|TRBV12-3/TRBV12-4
CASSSWPVGSGNTIYF
TGTGCCAGCAGTTCGTGGCCGGTGGGGTCCGGAAACACCATATATTTT
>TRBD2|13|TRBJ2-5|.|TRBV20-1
CSARPGGMKTQYF
TGCAGTGCTAGGCCCGGGGGGATGAAGACCCAGTACTTC
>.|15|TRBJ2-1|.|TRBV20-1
CSARFPSRSYNEQFF
TGCAGTGCTAGATTCCCCAGCCGCTCCTACAATGAGCAGTTCTTC
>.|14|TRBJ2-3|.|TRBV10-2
CASYQGGLTDTQSF
TGCGCCAGTTACCAGGGGGGTCTCACAGATACGCAGTCTTTT
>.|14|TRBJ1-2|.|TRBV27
CASSRRQEDYGYTF
TGTGCCAGCAGCAGAAGACAGGAAGACTATGGCTACACCTTC
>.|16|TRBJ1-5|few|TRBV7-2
CASSLARPGSNQPQHF
TGTGCCAGCAGCTTAGCGAGACCGGGGAGCAATCAGCCCCAGCATTTT
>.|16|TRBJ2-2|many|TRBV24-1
CATSDPLRGPTGELFF
TGTGCCACCAGTGATCCGCTCAGAGGACCCACCGGGGAGCTGTTTTTT
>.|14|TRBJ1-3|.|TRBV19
CASRIPGAGNTIYF
TGTGCCAGTAGAATCCCAGGGGCTGGAAACACCATATATTTT
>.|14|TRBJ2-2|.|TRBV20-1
CSARDGGQNGELFF
TGCAGTGCTAGAGACGGGGGTCAAAACGGGGAGCTGTTTTTT
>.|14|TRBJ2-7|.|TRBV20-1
CSASRGARSYEQYF
TGCAGTGCTAGCCGGGGGGCCCGCTCCTACGAGCAGTACTTC
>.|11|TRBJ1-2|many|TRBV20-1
CSARSFGGYTF
TGCAGTGCTAGATCCTTCGGGGGCTACACCTTC
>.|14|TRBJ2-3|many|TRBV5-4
CASSLESSADTQYF
TGTGCCAGCAGCTTGGAATCTAGCGCAGATACGCAGTATTTT
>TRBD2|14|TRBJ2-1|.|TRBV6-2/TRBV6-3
CASKVAGGYNEQFF
TGTGCCAGCAAGGTAGCGGGAGGCTACAATGAGCAGTTCTTC
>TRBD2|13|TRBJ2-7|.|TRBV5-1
CASSREGGYEQYF
TGCGCCAGCAGCCGGGAGGGAGGCTACGAGCAGTACTTC
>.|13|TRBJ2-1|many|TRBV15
CATSRDPKYEQFF
TGTGCCACCAGCAGAGATCCAAAGTATGAGCAGTTCTTC
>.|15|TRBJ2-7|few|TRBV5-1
CASSRTSLGSYEQYF
TGCGCCAGCAGCCGGACATCTTTAGGGTCCTACGAGCAGTACTTC
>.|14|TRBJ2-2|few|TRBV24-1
CATSDSLDTGELFF
TGTGCCACCAGTGATTCTTTGGACACCGGGGAGCTGTTTTTT
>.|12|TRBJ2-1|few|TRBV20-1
CSAIKGRNEQFF
TGCAGTGCTATTAAGGGAAGGAATGAGCAGTTCTTC
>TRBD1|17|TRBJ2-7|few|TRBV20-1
CSASVLGRGRTLHEQYF
TGCAGTGCTAGTGTTTTGGGTAGGGGGCGGACGTTACACGAGCAGTACTTC
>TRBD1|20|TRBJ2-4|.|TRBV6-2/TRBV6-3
CASKQFPGQGVRDTKNIQYF
TGTGCCAGCAAACAATTTCCGGGACAGGGCGTCCGTGATACCAAAAACATTCAGTACTTC
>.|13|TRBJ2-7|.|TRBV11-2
CASSSELATEQYF
TGTGCCAGCAGCTCCGAACTAGCAACCGAGCAGTACTTC
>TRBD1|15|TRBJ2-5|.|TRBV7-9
CASSSGTAYGETQYF
TGTGCCAGCAGCTCCGGGACAGCCTATGGGGAGACCCAGTACTTC
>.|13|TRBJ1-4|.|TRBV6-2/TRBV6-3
CARTGRLNEKLFF
TGTGCCAGAACGGGACGGCTTAATGAAAAACTGTTTTTT
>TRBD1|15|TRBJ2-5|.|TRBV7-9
CASSRQGAGRETQYF
TGTGCCAGCAGCCGACAGGGGGCTGGTCGAGAGACCCAGTACTTC
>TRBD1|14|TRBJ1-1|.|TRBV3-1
CASSPTGGEFRAFF
TGTGCCAGCAGCCCCACAGGGGGCGAATTTAGGGCTTTCTTT
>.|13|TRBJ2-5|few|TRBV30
CAWGDTSIGTQYF
TGTGCCTGGGGGGACACCTCAATAGGGACCCAGTACTTC
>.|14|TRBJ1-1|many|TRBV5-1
CASGEEDMNTEAFF
TGCGCCAGCGGGGAGGAAGACATGAACACTGAAGCTTTCTTT
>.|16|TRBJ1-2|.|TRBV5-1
CASSSGQIRANYGYTF
TGCGCCAGCAGCTCCGGACAGATCAGAGCTAACTATGGCTACACCTTC
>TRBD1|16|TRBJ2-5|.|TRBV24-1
CATSDSGTGDQETQYF
TGTGCCACCAGTGATTCCGGGACAGGAGACCAAGAGACCCAGTACTTC
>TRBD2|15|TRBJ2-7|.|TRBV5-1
CASSLGTSGGYEQYF
TGCGCCAGCAGCTTGGGGACTAGCGGGGGGTACGAGCAGTACTTC
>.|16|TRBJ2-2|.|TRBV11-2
CASSRRDVWNTGELFF
TGTGCCAGCAGCCGAAGGGACGTATGGAACACCGGGGAGCTGTTTTTT
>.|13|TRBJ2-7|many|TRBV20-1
CSANGLSTYEQYF
TGCAGTGCTAACGGACTATCCACCTACGAGCAGTACTTC
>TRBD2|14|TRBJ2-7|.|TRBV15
CATSREPGGYEQYF
TGTGCCACCAGCAGGGAGCCGGGGGGTTACGAGCAGTACTTC
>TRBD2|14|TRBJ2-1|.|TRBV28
CASRSGGARNEQFF
TGTGCCAGCAGGTCCGGGGGGGCCAGAAATGAGCAGTTCTTC
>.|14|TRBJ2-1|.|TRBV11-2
CASSWTGAYNEQFF
TGTGCCAGCAGCTGGACTGGGGCCTACAATGAGCAGTTCTTC
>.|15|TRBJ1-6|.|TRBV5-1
CASSFQSSYNSPLHF
TGCGCCAGCAGCTTTCAGAGCTCCTATAATTCACCCCTCCACTTT
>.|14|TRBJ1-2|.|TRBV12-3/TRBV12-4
CASSPPGLDYGYTF
TGTGCCAGCAGTCCACCGGGTCTCGATTATGGCTACACCTTC
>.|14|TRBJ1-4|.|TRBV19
CASSRTAINEKLFF
TGTGCCAGTAGTAGGACAGCGATTAATGAAAAACTGTTTTTT
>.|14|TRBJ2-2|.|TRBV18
CASSVQRGRGELFF
TGTGCCAGCTCAGTCCAGAGGGGCCGCGGGGAGCTGTTTTTT
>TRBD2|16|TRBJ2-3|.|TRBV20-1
CSARSTGAGGTDTQYF
TGCAGTGCTAGGTCAACCGGGGCGGGGGGCACAGATACGCAGTATTTT
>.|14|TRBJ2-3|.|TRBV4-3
CASSQEIYTDTQYF
TGCGCCAGCAGCCAAGAAATTTACACAGATACGCAGTATTTT
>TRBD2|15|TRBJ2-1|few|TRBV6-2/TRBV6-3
CASSYSAGGDNEQFF
TGTGCCAGCAGTTACTCCGCGGGGGGAGACAATGAGCAGTTCTTC
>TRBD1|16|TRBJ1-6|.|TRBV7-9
CASTTITGTGGSPLHF
TGTGCCAGCACGACCATTACCGGGACAGGGGGTTCACCCCTCCACTTT
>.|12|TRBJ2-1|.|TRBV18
CASSPPVGEQFF
TGTGCCAGCTCACCTCCGGTAGGTGAGCAGTTCTTC
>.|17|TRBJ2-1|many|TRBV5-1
CASSSRQRASSYNEQFF
TGCGCCAGCAGCTCGAGACAGCGGGCCAGCTCCTACAATGAGCAGTTCTTC
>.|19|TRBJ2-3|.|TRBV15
CATSRADWSKTEHPDTQYF
TGTGCCACCAGCAGAGCGGACTGGTCGAAGACAGAGCACCCAGATACGCAGTATTTT
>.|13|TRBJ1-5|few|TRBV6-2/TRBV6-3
CASSNFQSQPQHF
TGTGCCAGCAGCAACTTCCAGTCCCAGCCCCAGCATTTT
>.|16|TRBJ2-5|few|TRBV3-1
CASSQDGQISHETQYF
TGTGCCAGCAGCCAAGATGGCCAGATTTCGCACGAGACCCAGTACTTC
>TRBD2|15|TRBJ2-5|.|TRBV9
CASSVEGTSDETQYF
TGTGCCAGCAGCGTAGAGGGGACTAGCGACGAGACCCAGTACTTC
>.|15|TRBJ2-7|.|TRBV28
CASSLFPRAGSEQYF
TGTGCCAGCAGTTTATTTCCCAGGGCGGGAAGCGAGCAGTACTTC
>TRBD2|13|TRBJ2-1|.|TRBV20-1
CSGAGPSYNEQFF
TGCAGCGGAGCGGGACCCTCCTACAATGAGCAGTTCTTC
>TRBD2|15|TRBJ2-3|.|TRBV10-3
CAIRPTSGSTDTQYF
TGTGCCATCAGACCTACTAGCGGCAGCACAGATACGCAGTATTTT
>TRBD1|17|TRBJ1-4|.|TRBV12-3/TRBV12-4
CASSLRTGAPTNEKLFF
TGTGCCAGCAGTTTGCGGACAGGCGCACCAACTAATGAAAAACTGTTTTTT